The 28 T cell receptor beta chains listed next were all sequenced from one sample in a study of shared clonotypes between healthy human individuals. Using immunoSEQ multiplex PCR, the repertoire was profiled, and TCRdb retains in-frame clones only, with some absent. The sample yields about a million clones, 75% seen once. Sequencing was done on a sample of memory CD4+ T cells sorted from blood. Subset noted: CD45RA-negative fraction. Receptor source: a man in his late teens or twenties in good health.

This chain connects TRBV5-6 to TRBJ2-5; 8 nucleotides align to TRBD1. With V trimmed by 3 bases and J by 5 bases, 9 bases remained unmatched. CDR3 size: 15 residues. Germline V gene lookup returns CDR1 SGHDT and CDR2 YYEEEE. The CDR3, as DNA: TGTGCCAGCAGCTACTGGGACAGGCCTAAGGAGACCCAGTACTTC. It codes for CASSYWDRPKETQYF. Full variable domain (outside the CDR3, taken from reference TRBV5-6 and TRBJ2-5): DAGVTQSPTHLIKTRGQQVTLRCSPKSGHDTVSWYQQALGQGPQFIFQYYEEEERQRGNFPDRFSGHQFPNYSSELNVNALLLGDSALYLCASSYWDRPKETQYFGPGTRLLVL.

The chain couples TRBV7-9 to TRBJ1-4; no firm D call. In germline, CDR1 is SEHNR, CDR2 FQNEAQ (reference sequence). The CDR3 runs to 15 residues. With 5 bases removed from V and 8 bases from J, the gap between germline ends came to 18 bases. The CDR3 DNA sequence: TGTGCCAGCAGCACCGGGTCCGGGAAATACGAAAAACTGTTTTTT. Translation gives CASSTGSGKYEKLFF.

The chain is built from TRBV5-1 and TRBJ1-2; D gene unclear. V dropped 4 bases and J dropped 8 bases, with 24 bases sitting between them. There are 16 residues in the CDR3. Germline V lookup: CDR1 SGHRS, CDR2 YFSETQ. CDR3 loop: CASSLEALTSLAGYTF. The CDR3 DNA reads TGCGCCAGCAGCCTTGAGGCCCTTACCTCACTCGCAGGCTACACCTTC.

The rearrangement links TRBV7-9 to TRBJ2-3; TRBD2 might be the D (6 bases). Between the trimmed V and J ends, which lost 5 bases and 3 bases, there was a span of 12 bases. The CDR3 is 14 amino acids. Per the germline V gene, CDR1 is SEHNR and CDR2 is FQNEAQ (reference sequence). CDR3 bases: TGTGCCAGCAGCAAAAGGGACTTTACAGATACGCAGTATTTT. It specifies CASSKRDFTDTQYF. Based on the CDR3 plus reference TRBV7-9 and TRBJ2-3, the full variable domain is DTGVSQNPRHKITKRGQNVTFRCDPISEHNRLYWYRQTLGQGPEFLTYFQNEAQLEKSRLLSDRFSAERPKGSFSTLEIQRTEQGDSAMYLCASSKRDFTDTQYFGPGTRLTVL.

There are a few counts of this clone. The chain employs TRBV27 and TRBJ1-4, with 8 bases matching TRBD1. Looked up from germline, CDR1 is MNHEY and CDR2 is SMNVEV (reference sequence). The CDR3 spans 13 residues. Unmatched junction bases numbered 4, after V lost 6 bases and J lost 7 bases. The CDR3 region is CASRTGASEKLFF. DNA of the CDR3: TGTGCCAGCAGGACAGGGGCGAGTGAAAAACTGTTTTTT.

The chain is built from TRBV18 and TRBJ2-1; D gene uncertain. V lost 2 bases to trimming and J lost 5 bases, with 10 bases between them. The germline gives CDR1 KGHSH, CDR2 LQKENI. The length of the CDR3 is 14 residues. CDR3 loop: CASSPYHGDNEQFF. As DNA, the CDR3 is TGTGCCAGCTCACCATACCATGGGGACAATGAGCAGTTCTTC. The whole variable domain, remainder taken from reference TRBV18 and TRBJ2-1, is NAGVMQNPRHLVRRRGQEARLRCSPMKGHSHVYWYRQLPEEGLKFMVYLQKENIIDESGMPKERFSAEFPKEGPSILRIQQVVRGDSAAYFCASSPYHGDNEQFFGPGTRLTVL.

This clone showed up just a few times. The chain combines TRBV10-3 with TRBJ2-1; the D call may be TRBD1 or TRBD2 (5 bases each). In germline, CDR1 is ENHRY, CDR2 SYGVKD. The V and J ends lost 8 bases and 5 bases respectively, with 10 bases between them. This CDR3 contains 12 residues. CDR3 protein: CAIEGDHNEQFF. The CDR3 DNA is TGTGCCATCGAAGGGGACCACAATGAGCAGTTCTTC.

The genes are TRBV7-2 and TRBJ2-1; maybe TRBD2 (6 bases). Deletions cut 4 bases from V and 2 bases from J, with 18 bases between. In germline, CDR1 is SGHTA, CDR2 FQGNSA. CDR3 length: 17 amino acids. CDR3 sequence: CASSSTSSAATYNEQFF. CDR3 coding DNA: TGTGCCAGCAGCTCCACCTCTAGCGCCGCCACCTACAATGAGCAGTTCTTC. The full variable domain, its missing parts supplied by reference TRBV7-2 and TRBJ2-1, is GAGVSQSPSNKVTEKGKDVELRCDPISGHTALYWYRQSLGQGLEFLIYFQGNSAPDKSGLPSDRFSAERTGGSVSTLTIQRTQQEDSAVYLCASSSTSSAATYNEQFFGPGTRLTVL.

The J gene is TRBJ2-2, the V gene TRBV7-2, with D maybe TRBD2 (5 bases). The CDR3 is 15 amino acids. V was trimmed by 4 bases and J by 7 bases, leaving 16 bases between them. Germline loops: CDR1 SGHTA, CDR2 FQGNSA. The CDR3 sequence: CASSSGLPRVGELFF. CDR3 nucleotide sequence: TGTGCCAGCAGCTCAGGACTCCCCCGGGTCGGGGAGCTGTTTTTT.

CDR3 amino acids: CASSEGETQYF. The CDR3 DNA reads TGTGCCAGCAGCGAAGGAGAGACCCAGTACTTC. The chain couples TRBV7-2 to TRBJ2-5; unclear D gene. CDR3 size: 11 residues. The V and J ends lost 5 bases and 4 bases respectively, with 5 bases between them. Germline CDR1 is SGHTA and CDR2 is FQGNSA.

The rearrangement links TRBV27 to TRBJ1-4; D may be TRBD1 (5 bases). Per germline, CDR1 MNHEY and CDR2 SMNVEV (reference sequence). The CDR3 contains 14 residues. V was trimmed by 4 bases and J by 1 base, leaving 7 bases between them. CDR3 loop: CASSSGVTNEKLFF. CDR3 bases: TGTGCCAGCAGTTCGGGGGTAACTAATGAAAAACTGTTTTTT.

Turning to this clone: The identical CDR3 is also encoded by other nucleotide sequences in the sample. The rearrangement joins TRBV5-6 to TRBJ1-1; 9 bases line up with TRBD1. J gave up 5 bases and V 1 base, and 3 bases lay outside the gene matches. Germline V gene data show CDR1 as SGHDT and CDR2 as YYEEEE. The CDR3 extends over 14 amino acids. The CDR3 protein is CASSLNRGRTEAFF. For the CDR3, the DNA is TGTGCCAGCAGCTTGAACAGGGGGCGGACTGAAGCTTTCTTT.

On this clone: Other DNA sequences in the same sample also yield this CDR3. The chain employs TRBV9 and TRBJ1-3; a weak D match, TRBD1 (6 bases). Looked up from germline, CDR1 is SGDLS and CDR2 is YYNGEE. Trimming left V 1 base short and J 4 bases short, with 15 bases between. The CDR3 extends over 16 amino acids. The CDR3 sequence is CASSVYPQGLGNTIYF. CDR3 DNA sequence: TGTGCCAGCAGCGTATACCCACAGGGACTGGGAAACACCATATATTTT.

The genes are TRBV5-6 and TRBJ1-3, with D possibly matching TRBD1 (5 bases). The CDR3 spans 15 residues. V was shortened by 1 base and J by 4 bases, with 12 bases between the two germline ends. Germline CDR1 reads SGHDT; CDR2 reads YYEEEE. The CDR3 DNA reads TGTGCCAGCAGCTTGTCGCAGGGAAGAGGAAACACCATATATTTT. It is translated as CASSLSQGRGNTIYF.

The rearrangement links TRBV5-1 to TRBJ2-3; TRBD2 matches 7 bases. The CDR3 sequence is 14 residues long. Germline CDR1 reads SGHRS; CDR2 reads YFSETQ. The J segment lost 2 bases and the V segment lost 7 bases, leaving 7 bases of the junction unmatched. The CDR3 nucleotides read TGCGCCAGCGGGCGGGGGAGCTACACAGATACGCAGTATTTT. Translating it yields CASGRGSYTDTQYF.

This clone has a single count. The chain links TRBV18 to TRBJ2-3, with 10 nucleotides matching TRBD2. In germline, CDR1 is KGHSH, CDR2 LQKENI. CDR3 length: 20 amino acids. With 3 bases clipped from V and 0 bases from J, the junction kept 15 bases outside the gene matches. For the CDR3, the DNA is TGTGCCAGCTCACCTACGGCGGGTAGCGGGAGGCCCATAAGCACAGATACGCAGTATTTT. This translates into CASSPTAGSGRPISTDTQYF.

V usage is TRBV9 and J usage is TRBJ2-2; D uncertain. Germline V CDR1 and CDR2: SGDLS, YYNGEE. This CDR3 is built from 15 residues. The V end was cut by 0 bases, the J end by 4 bases, with 10 bases between. CDR3 nucleotide sequence: TGTGCCAGCAGCGTAGTAAGGGCCGGCACCGGGGAGCTGTTTTTT. Protein product: CASSVVRAGTGELFF.

The rearrangement joins TRBV10-2 to TRBJ1-1, with D unresolved. The CDR3 length is 13 residues. Trimming stripped 3 bases from V and 3 bases from J, with 8 bases between. Germline V gives CDR1 WSHSY, CDR2 SAAADI. CDR3 protein: CASSEIQYTEAFF. The CDR3 region has the DNA TGCGCCAGCAGTGAAATACAGTACACTGAAGCTTTCTTT.

The chain has TRBV5-4 and TRBJ2-3; 11 positions match TRBD2. The length of the CDR3 is 17 residues. V shed 5 bases, J shed 1 base, and the junction held 9 bases outside the gene matches. CDR1 and CDR2 from the germline V gene are SGHNT and YYREEE (reference sequence). CDR3 DNA sequence: TGTGCCAGCAGTTATAGCGGGAGGGCCTCTGGCACAGATACGCAGTATTTT. Protein sequence: CASSYSGRASGTDTQYF.

The chain employs TRBV9 and TRBJ2-3, with D perhaps TRBD2 (6 bases). Germline V lookup: CDR1 SGDLS, CDR2 YYNGEE. There are 18 residues in the CDR3. V was clipped by 2 bases and J by 1 base, with 20 bases between them. The CDR3 DNA is TGTGCCAGCAGCGTGGCGATCCCCGGGACTTCTCGCACAGATACGCAGTATTTT. Its translation is CASSVAIPGTSRTDTQYF.

CDR3: CASSPDRGFYEQYF. CDR3 nucleotides: TGTGCCAGCAGCCCCGACAGGGGCTTTTACGAGCAGTACTTC. The rearrangement links TRBV7-2 to TRBJ2-7; 8 bases match TRBD1. Trimming removed 5 bases from V and 4 bases from J; junction bases left unmatched: 7. Germline loops: CDR1 SGHTA, CDR2 FQGNSA. CDR3 length: 14 residues.

The rearrangement uses TRBV7-3 and TRBJ1-2; 7 bases are shared with TRBD1. Germline trimming cut 5 bases from V and 7 bases from J; bases unmatched to any gene: 7. Germline V gives CDR1 SGHTA, CDR2 FQGTGA. This CDR3 contains 13 residues. The CDR3 loop is CASSPGTESGYTF. The CDR3 DNA sequence: TGTGCCAGCAGCCCCGGGACAGAAAGTGGCTACACCTTC. The full variable domain, completed using reference TRBV7-3 and TRBJ1-2, is GAGVSQTPSNKVTEKGKYVELRCDPISGHTALYWYRQSLGQGPEFLIYFQGTGAADDSGLPNDRFFAVRPEGSVSTLKIQRTERGDSAVYLCASSPGTESGYTFGSGTRLTVV.

The chain uses TRBV5-1 and TRBJ1-4, with D possibly matching TRBD1 (6 bases). Germline assignment: CDR1 SGHRS and CDR2 YFSETQ. Trimming shortened V by 2 bases and J by 6 bases, and 14 bases separated the two germline ends. The CDR3 runs to 15 residues. CDR3 region: CASSLTGSAYEKLFF. The CDR3 bases are TGCGCCAGCAGCTTAACAGGGAGTGCGTATGAAAAACTGTTTTTT. The full variable domain, with the rest looked up from reference TRBV5-1 and TRBJ1-4, is KAGVTQTPRYLIKTRGQQVTLSCSPISGHRSVSWYQQTPGQGLQFLFEYFSETQRNKGNFPGRFSGRQFSNSRSEMNVSTLELGDSALYLCASSLTGSAYEKLFFGSGTQLSVL.

Concerning this clone: This may be a read error: a much more frequent sequence differs by one nucleotide. The chain combines TRBV4-2 with TRBJ2-3; 7 bases line up with TRBD1. V lost 5 bases, J lost 4 bases, and 6 bases stayed unmatched. The CDR3 runs 14 residues. From germline, CDR1 is LGHNA and CDR2 YNFKEQ. In DNA, the CDR3 is TGTGCCAGCAGCTCCCGACAGGGCGCAGATACGCAGTATTTT. Encoded protein: CASSSRQGADTQYF.

The chain employs TRBV13 and TRBJ2-7, with TRBD1 matching 11 bases. The ends lost 2 bases at V and 5 bases at J; junction bases unmatched: 8. CDR1 PRHDT and CDR2 FYEKMQ come from the germline V gene (reference sequence). The CDR3 is 16 amino acids. The CDR3 nucleotides read TGTGCCAGCAGCTTATTTGTAGGACAGGGGGCCCACGAGCAGTACTTC. Protein sequence: CASSLFVGQGAHEQYF.

This clone was picked up one time. CDR3 region: CASSQTGGNTEAFF. The CDR3 DNA follows: TGCGCCAGCAGCCAGACAGGGGGGAACACTGAAGCTTTCTTT. The chain links TRBV5-1 to TRBJ1-1, with 9 bases aligning to TRBD1. The CDR3 is made up of 14 amino acids. The J segment lost 1 base and the V segment lost 4 bases, leaving 2 bases of the junction unmatched. Germline CDR1 SGHRS, CDR2 YFSETQ.

The chain is built from TRBV2 and TRBJ2-3; possible D gene TRBD1, 6 bases. CDR1 and CDR2 from the germline V gene are SNHLY and FYNNEI. There are 15 residues in the CDR3. The V gene lost 8 bases and the J gene lost 3 bases, with 18 bases spanning the gap. The CDR3 sequence: CASGVQGIGTDTQYF. CDR3 bases: TGTGCCAGCGGGGTCCAGGGGATAGGGACAGATACGCAGTATTTT.

The chain combines TRBV4-1 with TRBJ1-4; weak D call: TRBD1 (5 bases). The CDR3 has 16 amino acids. V dropped 0 bases and J dropped 2 bases, with 10 bases sitting between them. Germline V CDR1 and CDR2: MGHRA, YSYEKL. CDR3 coding DNA: TGCGCCAGCAGCCAAGATTATGAGGGGACTAATGAAAAACTGTTTTTT. It encodes CASSQDYEGTNEKLFF.